Included here is one TCR beta chain sequence, with context. Generated by immunoSEQ multiplex PCR, the TCRdb table keeps only in-frame clones and is missing some. The sample has roughly 170,000 clones; more than 65% are singletons. The source of the sample is a study of cytomegalovirus exposure and HLA in healthy donors. The CDR3 covers 18 residues. Germline V gene lookup returns CDR1 LGHNA and CDR2 YNFKEQ. The ends were cut back, 0 bases at V and 0 bases at J, with 18 bases in the middle. The sequenced sample was PBMCs. This chain uses TRBV4-2 with TRBJ2-7, with D maybe TRBD2 (6 bases). The receptor comes from a woman aged 18 to 35 in good health and CMV-seropositive. The CDR3 DNA sequence: TGTGCCAGCAGCCAAGAACCCGGGAGCGGGCTAAACTCCTACGAGCAGTACTTC. Encoded protein: CASSQEPGSGLNSYEQYF.